The sequence of this T cell receptor beta chain was determined in a study of human T cells and chemical hapten exposure (dated by TCRdb to the early 2020s). For the wider study: For sensitization, 2% DPC in acetone was applied to a 2 cm by 2 cm area of upper inner arm skin. Weekly therapeutic DPC doses were additionally applied to the scalp of patients throughout the roughly 22-week study period. Patch tests used Finn chambers with 0.01% DPC on the upper back, scored after 6 days by International Contact Dermatitis Research Group standards. The patient cohort, mostly female, included alopecia areata with under or over 50% scalp involvement, alopecia totalis and alopecia universalis. Libraries were pooled for sequencing, and per-sample TCR yields varied mainly because of small differences in library volumes within the pool. In alopecia patients, the study followed how the peripheral blood TCR repertoire changed in vivo over primary and secondary sensitization to diphenylcyclopropenone (DPC), a hapten. Blood samples were taken from patients before sensitization (week 0) and then at 2, 6 and about 24 weeks after DPC sensitization. For TCR sequencing, blood came from 25 to 35 alopecia patients at anywhere from one to four time points (pre-sensitization, 2, 6 and 24 weeks).

Concerning this clonotype itself: Its target antigen remains unknown. The sample holds no much larger clone one base away, and base qualities are not on file.

The time point label here, explained by the study, means: patch test 1, 2 weeks after DPC sensitization. Taken with the paper, the label for treatment or condition translates to: therapeutic diphenylcyclopropenone sensitization with weekly scalp DPC. At each patch-test visit, blood was drawn before the patch test was applied. Patients were considered eligible if aged 18 to 70, diagnosed with alopecia and deemed suitable for DPC therapy, and patients were excluded if pregnant. Total RNA was extracted from unfractionated whole blood that had been collected in Tempus Blood RNA tubes. Overall results and qualifications from the work: No change with DPC sensitization was found in the number of TCRs above 1 in 1000 frequency, and no evidence of global repertoire structure alterations was found. Expanded TCRs formed significantly more large CDR3 similarity clusters than pre-sensitization or healthy control sets, consistent with antigen-driven responses. A positive correlation was found between the number of PT1 expanded TCRs and patch test score, with significance reached at thresholds 8, 16 and 32 but not 4. After repeated subsampling, changes were observed in the strength of the expansion versus patch-test correlation and in the threshold at which the correlation became significant. Because all patients had alopecia, a presumed autoimmune disease, the immune response of the patients might differ from that of healthy individuals.

Library method: RACE. The sequencing machine was a NextSeq 500. Library preparation attached unique molecular identifiers to individual cDNA molecules for quantitative, reproducible TCR counting. For every blood RNA sample, sequencing covered both the TCR alpha and TCR beta chains. Concerning the study's data processing: Samples had a median of approximately 96,000 TCRs, with a range from about 23,224 to 700,000. The Decombinator software suite was used to annotate V, J and CDR3 in the TCR reads. To make PS versus PT1 abundance plots, every sample was subsampled to the same number of TCRs (28,000). TCRs were defined as expanded if absent before sensitization and observed at least eight times at the 2-week time point. TCRdb trimmed the raw reads at Q25, called clones with MiXCR and kept productive beta chains. All rows with the same CDR3 protein become a single entry with the most common DNA and genes. The V and J calls were not made by the authors but by TCRdb's processing. The sample table records about 380,000 distinct CDR3 sequences; about 4.4% of these occur just once. Under 3% of the sample rests with the top ten.

The receptor was isolated from a woman aged 45-59 years with alopecia areata. Some clones in this sample may be carry-over from other donors' samples. The sample in question was whole blood, obtained in connection with sensitization to the hapten diphenylcyclopropenone (DPC).

The CDR3: CASSPLINEKLFF. The DNA is TGTGCCAGCTCACCATTAATTAATGAAAAACTGTTTTTT. The V and J genes are TRBV18 and TRBJ1-4; the D gene lacks a confident call. The germline V gene specifies KGHSH as CDR1 and LQKENI as CDR2. The CDR3 measures 13 amino acids from cysteine to phenylalanine. Just CDR3 DNA is preserved here, 39 bases in frame from base 1. The junction carries 5 bases between V and J, which are trimmed by 2 bases and 4 bases respectively.